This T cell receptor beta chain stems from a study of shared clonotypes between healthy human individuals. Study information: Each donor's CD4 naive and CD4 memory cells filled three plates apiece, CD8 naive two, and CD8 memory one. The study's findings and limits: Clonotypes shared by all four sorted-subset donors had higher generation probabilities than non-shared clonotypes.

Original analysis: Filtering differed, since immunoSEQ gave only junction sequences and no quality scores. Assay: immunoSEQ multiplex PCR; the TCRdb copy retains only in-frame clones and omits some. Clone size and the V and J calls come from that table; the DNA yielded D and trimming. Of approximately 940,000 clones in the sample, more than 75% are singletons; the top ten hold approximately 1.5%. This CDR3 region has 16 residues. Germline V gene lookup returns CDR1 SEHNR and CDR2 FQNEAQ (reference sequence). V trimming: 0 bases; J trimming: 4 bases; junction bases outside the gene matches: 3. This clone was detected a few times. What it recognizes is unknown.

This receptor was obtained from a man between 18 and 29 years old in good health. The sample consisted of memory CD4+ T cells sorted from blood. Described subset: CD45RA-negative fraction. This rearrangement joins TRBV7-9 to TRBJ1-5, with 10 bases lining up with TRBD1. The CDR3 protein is CASSLAGQGPNQPQHF. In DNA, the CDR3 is TGTGCCAGCAGCTTAGCGGGACAGGGGCCAAATCAGCCCCAGCATTTT.